The 5 T cell receptor beta chains below come from one sample, sequenced in a study of cytomegalovirus exposure and HLA in healthy donors. Vbeta (60) and Jbeta (13) primers were used in the PCR. Some clones are missing from TCRdb's copy, which holds only in-frame ones; the method was immunoSEQ multiplex PCR. The profile shows some 100,000 clones, around 76% of them singletons. The sequenced material came from PBMCs. The receptors derive from a woman aged 40 to 55 in good health and CMV-seropositive.

V is TRBV18 and J is TRBJ1-1, with TRBD1 as a possible D gene (5 bases). The germline V gene has CDR1 KGHSH and CDR2 LQKENI. The V end was cut by 3 bases, the J end by 1 base, with 9 bases between. The length of the CDR3 is 14 residues. Here the CDR3 DNA reads TGTGCCAGCTCACCGCGGGGCGAGAACACTGAAGCTTTCTTT. Translating gives CASSPRGENTEAFF.

The chain links TRBV9 to TRBJ2-2; 7 nucleotides line up with TRBD1. This CDR3 has 13 amino acids. Germline V lookup: CDR1 SGDLS, CDR2 YYNGEE. The junction had 4 bases not matched to a gene; V was cut back by 4 bases and J by 7 bases. The DNA for the CDR3 is TGTGCCAGCAGCCACAGGGGTGACGGGGAGCTGTTTTTT. Amino acid sequence: CASSHRGDGELFF.

The chain carries TRBV19 and TRBJ2-7; 9 bases align to TRBD1. The length of the CDR3 is 14 residues. Trimming at V came to 9 bases and at J to 5 bases, leaving 11 bases not matched to a gene. From germline, CDR1 is LNHDA and CDR2 SQIVND (reference sequence). The CDR3 DNA sequence: TGTGCCAGCTCAAGTTACGGACAGGGGAACGAGCAGTACTTC. It is translated as CASSSYGQGNEQYF.

This rearrangement joins TRBV11-2 to TRBJ1-3; D uncertain. V was shortened by 1 base and J by 2 bases, with 6 bases between the two germline ends. CDR3 length: 14 amino acids. Germline V gene sequence: CDR1 SGHAT, CDR2 FQNNGV. CDR3 residues: CASSLGAPGNTIYF. The CDR3 DNA is TGTGCCAGCAGCTTAGGGGCGCCTGGAAACACCATATATTTT.

The rearrangement joins TRBV5-6 to TRBJ2-7, with D maybe TRBD1 (5 bases). This CDR3 region has 13 residues. Trimming stripped 3 bases from V and 6 bases from J, with 13 bases between. CDR1 and CDR2 (germline): SGHDT, YYEEEE. For the CDR3, the DNA is TGTGCCAGCAGCTGGGTTACAGGTGGCGAGCAGTACTTC. Translation gives CASSWVTGGEQYF.